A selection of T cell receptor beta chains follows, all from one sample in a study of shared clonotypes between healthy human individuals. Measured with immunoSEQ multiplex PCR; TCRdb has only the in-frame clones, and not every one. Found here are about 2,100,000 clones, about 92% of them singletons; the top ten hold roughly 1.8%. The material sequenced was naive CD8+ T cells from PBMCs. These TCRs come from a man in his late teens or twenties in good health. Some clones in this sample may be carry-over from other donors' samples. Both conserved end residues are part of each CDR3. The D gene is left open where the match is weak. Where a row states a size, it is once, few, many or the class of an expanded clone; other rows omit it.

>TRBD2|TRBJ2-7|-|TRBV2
CASSDLGLAGSYEQYF
TGTGCCAGCAGTGATTTAGGACTAGCGGGTTCCTACGAGCAGTACTTC
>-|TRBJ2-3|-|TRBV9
CASSVAGATDTQYF
TGTGCCAGCAGCGTAGCGGGAGCCACAGATACGCAGTATTTT
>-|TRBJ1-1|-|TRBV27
CASSSLQGSGLDTEAFF
TGTGCCAGCAGTTCCCTCCAGGGATCTGGTTTAGACACTGAAGCTTTCTTT
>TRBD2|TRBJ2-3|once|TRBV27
CASSFRIGTSGTDTQYF
TGTGCCAGCAGTTTCCGAATCGGGACTAGCGGCACAGATACGCAGTATTTT
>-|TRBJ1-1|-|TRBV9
CASSVLPGPTEAFF
TGTGCCAGCAGCGTATTGCCGGGGCCCACTGAAGCTTTCTTT
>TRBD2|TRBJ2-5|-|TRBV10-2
CASSEPSGLAGQETQYF
TGCGCCAGCAGTGAGCCCTCGGGACTAGCGGGACAAGAGACCCAGTACTTC
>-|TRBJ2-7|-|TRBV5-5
CASSLRRGFSYEQYF
TGTGCCAGCAGCTTGCGTCGGGGATTCTCCTACGAGCAGTACTTC
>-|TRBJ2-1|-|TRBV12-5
CASGLDQLGFYNEQFF
TGTGCTAGTGGTTTGGACCAACTAGGTTTCTACAATGAGCAGTTCTTC
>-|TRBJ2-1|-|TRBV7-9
CASSLAGQIDEQFF
TGTGCCAGCAGCTTAGCCGGACAGATCGATGAGCAGTTCTTC
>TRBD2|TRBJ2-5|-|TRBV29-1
CSVDGLAGRAWETQYF
TGCAGCGTTGATGGACTAGCGGGAAGGGCCTGGGAGACCCAGTACTTC
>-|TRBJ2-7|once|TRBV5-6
CASSFAGLLYEQYF
TGTGCCAGCAGCTTTGCGGGACTCCTCTACGAGCAGTACTTC
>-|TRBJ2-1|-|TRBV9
CASTPGTRLYNEQFF
TGTGCCAGCACGCCGGGGACAAGACTTTACAATGAGCAGTTCTTC
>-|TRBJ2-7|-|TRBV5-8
CASSLDREDEQYF
TGTGCCAGCAGCTTGGACAGAGAGGACGAGCAGTACTTC
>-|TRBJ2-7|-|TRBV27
CASSLSGATYEQYF
TGTGCCAGCAGTTTATCGGGCGCAACCTACGAGCAGTACTTC